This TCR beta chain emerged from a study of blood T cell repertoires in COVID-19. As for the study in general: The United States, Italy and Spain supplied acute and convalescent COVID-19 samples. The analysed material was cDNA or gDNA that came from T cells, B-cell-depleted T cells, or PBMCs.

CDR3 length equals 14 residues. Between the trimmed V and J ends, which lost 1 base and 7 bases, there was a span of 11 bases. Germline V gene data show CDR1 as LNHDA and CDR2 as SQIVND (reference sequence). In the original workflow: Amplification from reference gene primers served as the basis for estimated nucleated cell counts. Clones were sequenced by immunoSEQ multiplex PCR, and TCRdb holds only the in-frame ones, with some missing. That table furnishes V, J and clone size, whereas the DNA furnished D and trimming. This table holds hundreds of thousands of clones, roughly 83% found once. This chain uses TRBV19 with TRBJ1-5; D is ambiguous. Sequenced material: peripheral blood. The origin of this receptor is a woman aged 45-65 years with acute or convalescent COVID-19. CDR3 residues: CASSIGPGLQPQHF. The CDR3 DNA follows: TGTGCCAGTAGTATAGGTCCTGGACTGCAGCCCCAGCATTTT.